Below, one TCR beta chain is given with its context. The sample belongs to a study of T cells after posttransplantation cyclophosphamide. Treatment was busulfan-fludarabine conditioning, a marrow graft, and cyclophosphamide on days +3 and +4. Clones were read by immunoSEQ multiplex PCR, and TCRdb kept only the in-frame ones, dropping some. The sample includes tens of thousands of clones, approximately 78% seen only once; the top ten take roughly 8.1%. CDR3 length: 10 residues. This sequence joins TRBV21-1 and TRBJ2-5; TRBD2, as called in the table, went unchecked against the DNA. TRBV21-1 has pseudogene status. This clonotype originated in a female patient in her thirties or forties who received an allogeneic stem cell transplant from a related donor, was CMV-positive, and had no GVHD. Among the T cells, some may be from the graft donor. The sequenced sample was CD4+ T cells sorted from blood, obtained just over 1,900 days after a stem cell transplant with posttransplant cyclophosphamide. CDR3 sequence reads: CASPRETQYF. CDR3 sequence (DNA): TGTGCCAGTCCTCGGGAGACCCAGTACTTC.